The 31 T cell receptor beta chains reported below all come from one sample, sequenced in a study of beta chain features in type 1 diabetes. cDNA synthesis used the whole RNA isolate, giving expressed TCRB sequences. Sequencing used immunoSEQ multiplex PCR; TCRdb keeps in-frame clones, though not all of them. Of roughly 300,000 clones listed, 8% were seen once; the top ten hold roughly 0.44%. Sequencing was done on a sample of central memory CD4+ T cells from blood. These receptor sequences come from a woman aged 18-29 years in good health.

This clone showed up many times. The rearrangement links TRBV10-2 to TRBJ1-1; D unclear. The V and J ends lost 6 bases and 5 bases respectively, with 13 bases between them. Germline lookup yields CDR1 WSHSY and CDR2 SAAADI. The CDR3 has 13 residues. DNA of the CDR3: TGCGCCAGCAGCTTTCAGACTGCGACTGAAGCTTTCTTT. Encoded protein: CASSFQTATEAFF.

This clone was seen a handful of times. V gene TRBV2 combines with J gene TRBJ1-5, with no clear D. Deletions cut 6 bases from V and 0 bases from J, with 12 bases between. CDR1 is SNHLY and CDR2 is FYNNEI in the germline V gene. The CDR3 has 15 residues. The CDR3 loop reads CASRADTYSNQPQHF. CDR3 coding DNA: TGTGCCAGCAGAGCCGACACGTATAGCAATCAGCCCCAGCATTTT.

This clone has a handful of counts. One base away lies a much larger clone, so this may be a sequencing read error. This chain uses TRBV9 with TRBJ2-7, with D hard to call. Trimming shortened V by 4 bases and J by 3 bases, and 5 bases separated the two germline ends. The CDR3 has 11 amino acids. Germline CDR1 is SGDLS and CDR2 is YYNGEE. The CDR3 bases are TGTGCCAGCAGCTCTCACTACGAGCAGTACTTC. Encoded protein: CASSSHYEQYF.

This chain connects TRBV10-3 to TRBJ2-7; D assignment may be TRBD1 or TRBD2 (5 bases each). V lost 6 bases to trimming and J lost 4 bases, with 13 bases between them. From germline, CDR1 is ENHRY and CDR2 SYGVKD. This CDR3 comprises 13 residues. CDR3 sequence: CAISPGTGYEQYF. The CDR3 nucleotides are TGTGCCATCAGCCCTGGGACGGGGTACGAGCAGTACTTC.

The V gene is TRBV6-6, the J gene TRBJ2-5; D unresolved. Germline values: CDR1 MNHNY, CDR2 SVGAGI (reference sequence). Deletions cut 0 bases from V and 11 bases from J, with 10 bases between. The CDR3 has 12 amino acids. CDR3 DNA sequence: TGTGCCAGCAGTTACTCGATTGGGCGGCAGTACTTC. Encoded protein: CASSYSIGRQYF.

This clone was seen a few times. The chain carries TRBV27 and TRBJ2-3; unclear D gene. V lost 0 bases to trimming and J lost 6 bases, with 7 bases between them. Per germline, CDR1 MNHEY and CDR2 SMNVEV (reference sequence). The CDR3 is made up of 13 amino acids. The CDR3 nucleotides are TGTGCCAGCAGTTTATCGTTGCAGGATACGCAGTATTTT. It specifies CASSLSLQDTQYF.

The V gene is TRBV28, the J gene TRBJ1-4; the D is unclear. The germline V gene has CDR1 MDHEN and CDR2 SYDVKM. V was cut by 7 bases and J by 7 bases, with 25 bases left in between. The CDR3 consists of 17 residues. This CDR3 reads CASNAPWRSPGGEKLFF. CDR3 coding DNA: TGTGCCAGCAACGCCCCTTGGCGTTCCCCGGGAGGTGAAAAACTGTTTTTT.

The J gene is TRBJ2-4, the V gene TRBV11-3; D not certain. V was cut by 3 bases and J by 6 bases, with 15 bases left in between. The CDR3 has 15 amino acids. In germline, CDR1 is SGHNT, CDR2 YENEEA. DNA for the CDR3: TGTGCCAGCAGCTTGGATTCAGGATCCCTAAACATTCAGTACTTC. Protein product: CASSLDSGSLNIQYF.

This clone was seen a few times. The chain uses TRBV7-3 and TRBJ2-3; TRBD2 aligns across 7 bases. J lost 6 bases, V lost 4 bases, and 4 bases had no gene match. Germline V gene data show CDR1 as SGHTA and CDR2 as FQGTGA. The CDR3 sequence is 13 residues long. The DNA for the CDR3 is TGTGCCAGCAGCTCCGCGCGGGAGGATACGCAGTATTTT. It translates to CASSSAREDTQYF.

The rearrangement links TRBV18 to TRBJ2-1; D unclear. The CDR3 consists of 17 residues. The germline V and J ends were trimmed by 2 bases and 2 bases, with 16 bases remaining between them. In germline, CDR1 is KGHSH, CDR2 LQKENI. The CDR3 here is CASSPGRVSTTYNEQFF. The CDR3 nucleotides read TGTGCCAGCTCACCAGGTCGAGTCTCCACCACCTACAATGAGCAGTTCTTC. The full variable domain, rest sourced from reference TRBV18 and TRBJ2-1, is NAGVMQNPRHLVRRRGQEARLRCSPMKGHSHVYWYRQLPEEGLKFMVYLQKENIIDESGMPKERFSAEFPKEGPSILRIQQVVRGDSAAYFCASSPGRVSTTYNEQFFGPGTRLTVL.

V and J are TRBV27 and TRBJ1-5; no clear D gene. The CDR3 is made up of 13 amino acids. Germline assignment: CDR1 MNHEY and CDR2 SMNVEV (reference sequence). The germline V and J ends were trimmed by 5 bases and 5 bases, with 10 bases remaining between them. The CDR3 reads CASSPVWDQPQHF. The DNA for the CDR3 is TGTGCCAGCAGTCCAGTCTGGGATCAGCCCCAGCATTTT.

There are many counts of this clone. The same CDR3 can be traced to other DNA sequences in this sample. The gene calls are TRBV7-8 and TRBJ2-2; unclear D gene. V lost 5 bases, J lost 2 bases, and 12 bases lay in between. The germline CDR1 and CDR2 sequences are SGHVS and FQNEAQ. This CDR3 is 15 amino acids long. The CDR3 DNA is TGTGCCAGCAGCCAAGGGCACTCAAACACCGGGGAGCTGTTTTTT. Residues: CASSQGHSNTGELFF.

This clone occurred a few times. The chain recombines TRBV28 with TRBJ2-1; 12 positions agree with TRBD2. With 5 bases clipped from V and 4 bases from J, the junction kept 6 bases outside the gene matches. Germline lookup yields CDR1 MDHEN and CDR2 SYDVKM. The CDR3 has 16 residues. The CDR3 loop is CASSQFGTSGYNEQFF. In DNA form, the CDR3 reads TGTGCCAGCAGTCAGTTTGGGACTAGCGGGTACAATGAGCAGTTCTTC.

The chain uses TRBV4-3 and TRBJ2-5; maybe TRBD1 (5 bases). The CDR3 is 13 residues long. Germline loops: CDR1 LGHNA, CDR2 YSLEER. V was clipped by 5 bases and J by 4 bases, with 11 bases between them. CDR3 in DNA: TGCGCCAGCAGCTCCCAGGGTAGAGAGACCCAGTACTTC. Translated: CASSSQGRETQYF.

The J gene is TRBJ2-7, the V gene TRBV15, with D hard to call. This CDR3 has 18 residues. Germline assignment: CDR1 LNHNV and CDR2 YYDKDF (reference sequence). The V gene lost 0 bases and the J gene lost 2 bases, with 20 bases spanning the gap. The CDR3 DNA reads TGTGCCACCAGCAGAGATCTTATAACGGGCAGTATTCCCTACGAGCAGTACTTC. This gives the protein CATSRDLITGSIPYEQYF.

This clone came up many times. The chain joins TRBV4-3 to TRBJ2-4, with D tentatively TRBD2 (6 bases). The CDR3 length is 19 residues. From germline, CDR1 is LGHNA and CDR2 YSLEER. Trimming cost V 0 bases and J 0 bases, with 18 bases left between them. The CDR3 region is CASSQDFTGSGLAKNIQYF. DNA for the CDR3: TGCGCCAGCAGCCAAGATTTTACGGGTAGCGGTCTAGCCAAAAACATTCAGTACTTC.

The chain has TRBV5-6 and TRBJ2-1; 7 bases are shared with TRBD1. This CDR3 spans 15 amino acids. V trimming: 4 bases; J trimming: 8 bases; junction bases outside the gene matches: 12. Germline CDR1 SGHDT, CDR2 YYEEEE. CDR3 amino acids: CASSLISTGRDEQFF. CDR3 coding DNA: TGTGCCAGCAGCCTGATCTCGACAGGGCGGGATGAGCAGTTCTTC.

This clone was seen more than once but under ten times. The J gene is TRBJ2-3, the V gene TRBV19; no clear D. This CDR3 has 15 amino acids. Germline lookup yields CDR1 LNHDA and CDR2 SQIVND (reference sequence). The V end was cut by 6 bases, the J end by 2 bases, with 15 bases between. CDR3 sequence reads: CASSPVERHTDTQYF. The CDR3 bases are TGTGCCAGTAGCCCTGTTGAACGGCACACAGATACGCAGTATTTT. Looking up the rest from reference TRBV19 and TRBJ2-3 gives the full variable domain: DGGITQSPKYLFRKEGQNVTLSCEQNLNHDAMYWYRQDPGQGLRLIYYSQIVNDFQKGDIAEGYSVSREKKESFPLTVTSAQKNPTAFYLCASSPVERHTDTQYFGPGTRLTVL.

In this sample, this clone turned up a few times. The junction differs from germline at one of its ends, possibly a read error. CDR3: CASSRDRANTGELFF. The CDR3 DNA follows: TGTGCCAGCAGTCGGGACAGGGCCAACACCGGGGAGCTGTTTTTT. The chain carries TRBV10-3 and TRBJ2-2; the match to TRBD1 covers 9 bases. The CDR3 is 15 amino acids. Looked up from germline, CDR1 is ENHRY and CDR2 is SYGVKD.

This chain uses TRBV2 with TRBJ2-7; D is unclear. Germline CDR1 SNHLY, CDR2 FYNNEI. The ends were cut back, 5 bases at V and 6 bases at J, with 8 bases in the middle. The CDR3 runs to 11 residues. The CDR3 bases are TGTGCCAGCAGTCTCGCGTCCGAGCAGTACTTC. It codes for CASSLASEQYF.

This chain joins TRBV2 and TRBJ2-5, with 9 bases lining up with TRBD1. The CDR3 runs to 16 residues. J lost 4 bases, V lost 5 bases, and 11 bases had no gene match. Per the germline V gene, CDR1 is SNHLY and CDR2 is FYNNEI. The chain's CDR3 is CASSKWGQGVGETQYF. CDR3 in DNA: TGTGCCAGCAGTAAGTGGGGACAGGGAGTCGGAGAGACCCAGTACTTC.

This clone was seen a handful of times. The V and J genes are TRBV7-2 and TRBJ2-6; D is possibly TRBD1 (6 bases). The germline V and J ends were trimmed by 5 bases and 1 base, with 9 bases remaining between them. Germline V gene lookup returns CDR1 SGHTA and CDR2 FQGNSA. The CDR3 sequence is 15 residues long. CDR3 loop: CASSPGQSGANVLTF. In DNA form, the CDR3 reads TGTGCCAGCAGCCCTGGACAGTCTGGGGCCAACGTCCTGACTTTC.

This clone was seen just once. The V call is TRBV7-2, the J call TRBJ2-7; D possibly corresponds to TRBD1 (6 bases). The CDR3 is made up of 15 amino acids. CDR1 is SGHTA, CDR2 FQGNSA, per germline. With 4 bases removed from V and 3 bases from J, the gap between germline ends came to 16 bases. Here the CDR3 reads CASSSSGTFDYEQYF. The CDR3 DNA is TGTGCCAGCAGCTCCTCCGGGACATTTGACTACGAGCAGTACTTC.

The chain carries TRBV7-3 and TRBJ2-1; TRBD1 matches 10 bases. Trimming at V came to 5 bases and at J to 9 bases, leaving 7 bases not matched to a gene. The germline V gene has CDR1 SGHTA and CDR2 FQGTGA. The CDR3 loop spans 14 amino acids. DNA of the CDR3: TGTGCCAGCAGCCCAGGGACAGGGGAGATTGAGCAGTTCTTC. This gives the protein CASSPGTGEIEQFF.

This clone came up many times. J is TRBJ2-3 and V is TRBV7-2; D gene unclear. V was pared by 0 bases and J by 8 bases, with 3 bases between. The CDR3 extends over 11 amino acids. In germline, CDR1 is SGHTA, CDR2 FQGNSA. The CDR3 here is CASSLAGTQYF. DNA for the CDR3: TGTGCCAGCAGCTTAGCGGGTACGCAGTATTTT.

This clone has more than one count but fewer than ten. The chain has TRBV11-2 and TRBJ2-5, with 8 bases aligning to TRBD1. CDR3 length equals 14 residues. The germline V gene encodes CDR1 SGHAT and CDR2 FQNNGV. V gave up 4 bases and J gave up 7 bases; unmatched junction bases: 8. The CDR3 spells CASSSPGGAGTQYF. Written as DNA, the CDR3 is TGTGCCAGCAGCTCACCAGGGGGCGCGGGGACCCAGTACTTC.

This clone has only one observation. The gene calls are TRBV15 and TRBJ2-5; maybe TRBD1 (6 bases). This CDR3 is 13 amino acids long. Germline V gene lookup returns CDR1 LNHNV and CDR2 YYDKDF (reference sequence). V dropped 5 bases and J dropped 1 base, with 8 bases sitting between them. The CDR3 here is CATSLGGQETQYF. The CDR3 DNA follows: TGTGCCACCAGCCTAGGGGGCCAAGAGACCCAGTACTTC.

In this sample, this clone turned up a few times. The J gene is TRBJ2-5, the V gene TRBV23-1, with a possible D match to TRBD1 (6 bases). TRBV23-1 qualifies as an ORF whose function is uncertain. The germline V and J ends were trimmed by 6 bases and 0 bases, with 17 bases remaining between them. This CDR3 region has 16 residues. The CDR3 coding sequence is TGCGCCAGCAGGCATCACAGGGTCCTCTACCAAGAGACCCAGTACTTC. It specifies CASRHHRVLYQETQYF.

The V gene is TRBV2, the J gene TRBJ1-2; tentatively, D is TRBD1 (6 bases). Germline values: CDR1 SNHLY, CDR2 FYNNEI. The CDR3 totals 13 residues. V gave up 11 bases and J gave up 8 bases, with 21 bases separating them. The CDR3 loop is CAGSAEQGGGYTF. Written as DNA, the CDR3 is TGTGCCGGGTCCGCTGAACAGGGTGGGGGCTACACCTTC.

This clone was detected a few times. The chain has TRBV7-2 and TRBJ1-1; D gene uncertain. Trimming took 5 bases from V and 0 from J, leaving 22 bases between them. Germline V gene data show CDR1 as SGHTA and CDR2 as FQGNSA. The CDR3 sequence is 18 residues long. Here the CDR3 reads CASSMSRGNPFLNTEAFF. The DNA of the CDR3 is TGTGCCAGCAGCATGAGCCGAGGGAACCCCTTCTTGAACACTGAAGCTTTCTTT. The whole variable domain, remainder taken from reference TRBV7-2 and TRBJ1-1, is GAGVSQSPSNKVTEKGKDVELRCDPISGHTALYWYRQSLGQGLEFLIYFQGNSAPDKSGLPSDRFSAERTGGSVSTLTIQRTQQEDSAVYLCASSMSRGNPFLNTEAFFGQGTRLTVV.

This clone showed up many times. The rearrangement links TRBV10-3 to TRBJ1-2, with 10 bases that match TRBD1. With V trimmed by 6 bases and J by 5 bases, 15 bases remained unmatched. From germline, CDR1 is ENHRY and CDR2 SYGVKD. The CDR3 covers 17 residues. The CDR3, as DNA: TGTGCCATCAGCATTACCGGGACAGGGGAATACGGTTATGGCTACACCTTC. Protein product: CAISITGTGEYGYGYTF.